The clone carrying this T cell receptor (beta chain) appeared a single time. The table came from immunoSEQ multiplex PCR; TCRdb's copy has only in-frame clones and leaves some out. The sample has about 230,000 clones, 85% to 90% seen once. This CDR3 has 11 amino acids. Deletions cut 1 base from V and 2 bases from J, with 2 bases between. Germline V CDR1 and CDR2: SQVTM, ANQGSEA. The data were taken from a study of blood T cell repertoires in COVID-19. The receptor's source is a woman in her 30s with acute COVID-19. Sequencing used PBMCs or T cells enriched from blood (not recorded which). The rearrangement uses TRBV29-1 and TRBJ2-5; no definite D call. The CDR3 protein is CSVEVQETQYF. The CDR3 nucleotides read TGCAGCGTTGAAGTACAAGAGACCCAGTACTTC. The whole variable domain, remainder taken from reference TRBV29-1 and TRBJ2-5, is SAVISQKPSRDICQRGTSLTIQCQVDSQVTMMFWYRQQPGQSLTLIATANQGSEATYESGFVIDKFPISRPNLTFSTLTVSNMSPEDSSIYLCSVEVQETQYFGPGTRLLVL.